Below, one T cell receptor beta chain is given with its context. Antigen specificity is unknown. Profiled with immunoSEQ multiplex PCR; TCRdb holds only in-frame clones, not every one. The sample includes 75,000 to 80,000 clones, under 95% of them seen just once. The data stem from a study of brain T cells in children with intractable seizures. Broader study findings: HCMV serostatus was not known, and viral specificity came from CDR3 similarity only.

The sequenced cases were selected for having the highest brain T cell transcript signatures. At least one anti-epileptic drug was given before surgery. Per germline, CDR1 MNHEY and CDR2 SVGAGI. Trimming took 5 bases from V and 8 from J, leaving 16 bases between them. This CDR3 has 15 residues. The chain uses TRBV6-5 and TRBJ1-6, with TRBD1 as a possible D gene (6 bases). Sequencing used peripheral blood, obtained at surgery. The sequence was collected from a boy under two years old with tuberous sclerosis and intractable seizures. CDR3 coding DNA: TGTGCCAGCAGTCGAGGACAGTCCGGTTATTCACCCCTCCACTTT. Protein: CASSRGQSGYSPLHF.